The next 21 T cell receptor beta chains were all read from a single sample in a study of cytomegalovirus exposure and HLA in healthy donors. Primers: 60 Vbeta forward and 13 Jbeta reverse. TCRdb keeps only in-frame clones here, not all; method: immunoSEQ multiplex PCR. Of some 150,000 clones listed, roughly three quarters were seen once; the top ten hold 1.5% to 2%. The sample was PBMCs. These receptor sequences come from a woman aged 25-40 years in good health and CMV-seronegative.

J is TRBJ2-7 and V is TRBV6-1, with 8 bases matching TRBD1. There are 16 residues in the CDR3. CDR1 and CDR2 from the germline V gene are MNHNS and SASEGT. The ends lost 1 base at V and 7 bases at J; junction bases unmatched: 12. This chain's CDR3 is CASSEGAGTGFGEQYV. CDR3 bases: TGTGCCAGCAGTGAAGGCGCAGGGACAGGATTTGGGGAGCAGTACGTC.

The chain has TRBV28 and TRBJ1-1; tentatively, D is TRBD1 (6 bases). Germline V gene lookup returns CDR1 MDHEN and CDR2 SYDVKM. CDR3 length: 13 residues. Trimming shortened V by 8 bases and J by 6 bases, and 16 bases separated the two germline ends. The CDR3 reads CASPGGGRAEAFF. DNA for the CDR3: TGTGCCAGCCCAGGTGGGGGCAGAGCTGAAGCTTTCTTT.

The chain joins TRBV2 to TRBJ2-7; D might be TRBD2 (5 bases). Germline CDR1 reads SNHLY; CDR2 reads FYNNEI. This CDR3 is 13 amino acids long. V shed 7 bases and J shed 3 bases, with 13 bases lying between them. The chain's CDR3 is CASMERVNYEQYF. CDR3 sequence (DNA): TGTGCCAGCATGGAGAGGGTTAACTACGAGCAGTACTTC.

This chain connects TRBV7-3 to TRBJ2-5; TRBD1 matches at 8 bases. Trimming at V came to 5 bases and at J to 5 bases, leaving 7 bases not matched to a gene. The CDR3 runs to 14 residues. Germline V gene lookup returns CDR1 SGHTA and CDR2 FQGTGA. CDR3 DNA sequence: TGTGCCAGCAGCCCCCAGGGGGCGGGGGAGACCCAGTACTTC. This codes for CASSPQGAGETQYF. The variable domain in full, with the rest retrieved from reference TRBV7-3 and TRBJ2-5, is GAGVSQTPSNKVTEKGKYVELRCDPISGHTALYWYRQSLGQGPEFLIYFQGTGAADDSGLPNDRFFAVRPEGSVSTLKIQRTERGDSAVYLCASSPQGAGETQYFGPGTRLLVL.

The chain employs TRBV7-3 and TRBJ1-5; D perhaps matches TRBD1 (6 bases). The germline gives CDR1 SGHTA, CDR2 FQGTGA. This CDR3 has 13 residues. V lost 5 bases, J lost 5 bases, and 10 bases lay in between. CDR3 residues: CASSQDRDQPQHF. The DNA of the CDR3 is TGTGCCAGCAGCCAGGACAGAGATCAGCCCCAGCATTTT.

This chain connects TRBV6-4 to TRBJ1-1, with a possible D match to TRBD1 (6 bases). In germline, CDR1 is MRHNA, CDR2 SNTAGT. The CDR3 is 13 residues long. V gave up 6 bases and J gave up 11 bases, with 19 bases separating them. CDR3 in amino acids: CASRGADLKLAFF. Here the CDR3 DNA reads TGTGCCAGCAGGGGGGCCGATCTGAAGTTGGCTTTCTTT.

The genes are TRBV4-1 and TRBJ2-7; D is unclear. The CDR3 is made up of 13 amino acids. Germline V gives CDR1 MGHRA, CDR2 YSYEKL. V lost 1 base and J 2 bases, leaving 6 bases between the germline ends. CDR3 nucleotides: TGCGCCAGCAGCCAAGTCACAACCTACGAGCAGTACTTC. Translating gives CASSQVTTYEQYF.

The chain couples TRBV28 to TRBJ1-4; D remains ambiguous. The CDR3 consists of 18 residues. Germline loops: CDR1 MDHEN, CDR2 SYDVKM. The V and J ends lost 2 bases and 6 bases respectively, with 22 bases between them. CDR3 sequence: CASSLGGLGTPTDEKLFF. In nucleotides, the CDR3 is TGTGCCAGCAGTTTAGGAGGGCTAGGTACCCCGACGGATGAAAAACTGTTTTTT. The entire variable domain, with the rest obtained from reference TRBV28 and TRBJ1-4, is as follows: DVKVTQSSRYLVKRTGEKVFLECVQDMDHENMFWYRQDPGLGLRLIYFSYDVKMKEKGDIPEGYSVSREKKERFSLILESASTNQTSMYLCASSLGGLGTPTDEKLFFGSGTQLSVL.

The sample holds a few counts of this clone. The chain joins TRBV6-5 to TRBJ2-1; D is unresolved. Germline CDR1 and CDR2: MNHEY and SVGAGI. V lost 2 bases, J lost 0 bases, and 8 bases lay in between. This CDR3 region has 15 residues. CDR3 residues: CASSYSSSSYNEQFF. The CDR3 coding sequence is TGTGCCAGCAGTTACAGTTCCAGCTCCTACAATGAGCAGTTCTTC.

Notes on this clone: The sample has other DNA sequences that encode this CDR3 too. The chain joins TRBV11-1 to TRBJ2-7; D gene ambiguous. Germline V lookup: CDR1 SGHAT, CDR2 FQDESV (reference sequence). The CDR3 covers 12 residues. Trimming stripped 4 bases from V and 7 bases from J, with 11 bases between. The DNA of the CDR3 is TGTGCCAGCAGCTCCACGAGCTATGAGCAGTACTTC. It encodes CASSSTSYEQYF. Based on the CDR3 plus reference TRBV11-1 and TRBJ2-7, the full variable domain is EAEVAQSPRYKITEKSQAVAFWCDPISGHATLYWYRQILGQGPELLVQFQDESVVDDSQLPKDRFSAERLKGVDSTLKIQPAELGDSAMYLCASSSTSYEQYFGPGTRLTVT.

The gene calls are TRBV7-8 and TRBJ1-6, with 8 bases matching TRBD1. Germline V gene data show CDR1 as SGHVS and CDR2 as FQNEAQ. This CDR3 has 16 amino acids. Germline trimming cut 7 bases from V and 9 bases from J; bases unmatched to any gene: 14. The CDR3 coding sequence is TGTGCCAGCACCCCACAGGGGGGACAGCTAGGTTCACCCCTCCACTTT. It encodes CASTPQGGQLGSPLHF.

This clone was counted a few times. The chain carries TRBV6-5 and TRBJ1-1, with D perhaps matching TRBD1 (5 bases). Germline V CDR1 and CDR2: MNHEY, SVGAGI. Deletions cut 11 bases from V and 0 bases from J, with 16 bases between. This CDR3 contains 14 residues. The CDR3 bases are TGTGCCTCAACGGGGGGTGTGATGAACACTGAAGCTTTCTTT. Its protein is CASTGGVMNTEAFF.

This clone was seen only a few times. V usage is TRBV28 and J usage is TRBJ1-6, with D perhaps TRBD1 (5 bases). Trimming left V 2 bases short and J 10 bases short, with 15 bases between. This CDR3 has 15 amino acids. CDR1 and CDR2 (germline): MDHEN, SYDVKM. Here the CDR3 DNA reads TGTGCCAGCAGTTTAGGCCAGGGTTTTCGATCACCCCTCCACTTT. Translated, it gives CASSLGQGFRSPLHF.

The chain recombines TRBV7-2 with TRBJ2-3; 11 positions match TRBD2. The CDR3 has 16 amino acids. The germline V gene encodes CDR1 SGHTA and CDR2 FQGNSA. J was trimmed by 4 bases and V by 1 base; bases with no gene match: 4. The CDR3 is CASSLDASGGSDTQYF. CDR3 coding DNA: TGTGCCAGCAGCTTAGATGCTAGCGGGGGGTCAGATACGCAGTATTTT. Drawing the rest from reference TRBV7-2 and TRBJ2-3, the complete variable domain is GAGVSQSPSNKVTEKGKDVELRCDPISGHTALYWYRQSLGQGLEFLIYFQGNSAPDKSGLPSDRFSAERTGGSVSTLTIQRTQQEDSAVYLCASSLDASGGSDTQYFGPGTRLTVL.

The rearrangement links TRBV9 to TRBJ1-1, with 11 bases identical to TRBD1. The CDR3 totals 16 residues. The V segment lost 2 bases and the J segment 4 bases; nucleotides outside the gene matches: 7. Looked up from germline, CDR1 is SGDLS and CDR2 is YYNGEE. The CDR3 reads CASSVWGGQGGTEAFF. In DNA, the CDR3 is TGTGCCAGCAGCGTGTGGGGGGGACAGGGGGGCACTGAAGCTTTCTTT.

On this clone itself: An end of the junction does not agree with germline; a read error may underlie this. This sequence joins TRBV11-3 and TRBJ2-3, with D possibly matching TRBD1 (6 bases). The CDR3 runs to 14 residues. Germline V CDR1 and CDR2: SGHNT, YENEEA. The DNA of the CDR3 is TGTACCAGCAGCTCGGGACACACAAAGGGTACGCAGTATTTT. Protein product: CTSSSGHTKGTQYF.

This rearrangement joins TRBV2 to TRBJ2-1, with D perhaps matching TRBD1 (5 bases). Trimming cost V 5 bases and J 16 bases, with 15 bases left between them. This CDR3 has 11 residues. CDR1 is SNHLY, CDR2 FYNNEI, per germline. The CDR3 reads CASSPTGRKFF. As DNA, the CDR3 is TGTGCCAGCAGTCCCACAGGCCGGAAATTCTTC.

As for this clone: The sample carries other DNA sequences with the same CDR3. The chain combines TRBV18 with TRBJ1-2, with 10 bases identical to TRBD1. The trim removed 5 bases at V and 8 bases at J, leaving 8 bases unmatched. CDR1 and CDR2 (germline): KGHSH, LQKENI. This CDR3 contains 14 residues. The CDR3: CASSADRGQIGYTF. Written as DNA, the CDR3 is TGTGCCAGCTCAGCCGACAGGGGGCAAATCGGCTACACCTTC.

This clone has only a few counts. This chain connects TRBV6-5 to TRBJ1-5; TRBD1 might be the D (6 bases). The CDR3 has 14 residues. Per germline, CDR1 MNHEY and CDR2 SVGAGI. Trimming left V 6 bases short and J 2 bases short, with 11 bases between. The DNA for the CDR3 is TGTGCCAGCAGCGTCGAGGGGGGCAATCAGCCCCAGCATTTT. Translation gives CASSVEGGNQPQHF.

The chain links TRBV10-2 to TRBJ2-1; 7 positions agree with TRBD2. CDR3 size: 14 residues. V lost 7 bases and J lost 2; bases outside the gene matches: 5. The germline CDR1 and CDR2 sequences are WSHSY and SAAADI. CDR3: CASTAAGTYNEQFF. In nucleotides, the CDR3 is TGCGCCAGCACAGCAGCGGGGACCTACAATGAGCAGTTCTTC.

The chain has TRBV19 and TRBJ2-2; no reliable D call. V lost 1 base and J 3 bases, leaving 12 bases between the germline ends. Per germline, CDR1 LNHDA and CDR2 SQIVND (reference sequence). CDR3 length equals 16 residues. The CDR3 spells CASSIVPVYDTGELFF. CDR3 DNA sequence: TGTGCCAGTAGTATAGTCCCGGTATATGACACCGGGGAGCTGTTTTTT.